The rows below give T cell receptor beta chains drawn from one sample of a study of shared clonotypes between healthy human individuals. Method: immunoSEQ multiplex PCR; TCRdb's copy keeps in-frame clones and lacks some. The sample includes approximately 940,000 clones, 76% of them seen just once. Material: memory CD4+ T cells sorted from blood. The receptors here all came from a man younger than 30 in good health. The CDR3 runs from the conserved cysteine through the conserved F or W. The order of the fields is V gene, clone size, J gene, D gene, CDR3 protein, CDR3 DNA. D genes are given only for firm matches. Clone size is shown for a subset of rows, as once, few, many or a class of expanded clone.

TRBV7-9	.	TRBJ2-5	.	CASSPGTGPQETQYF	TGTGCCAGCAGCCCAGGCACAGGGCCTCAAGAGACCCAGTACTTC
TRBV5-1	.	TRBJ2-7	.	CASSLAENEQYF	TGCGCCAGCAGCTTGGCCGAGAACGAGCAGTACTTC
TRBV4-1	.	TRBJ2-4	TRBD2	CASSQVNAGEAAKNIQYF	TGCGCCAGCAGCCAAGTCAACGCGGGGGAGGCAGCCAAAAACATTCAGTACTTC
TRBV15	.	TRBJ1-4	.	CATSRDGGTNEKLFF	TGTGCCACCAGCAGAGATGGGGGGACGAATGAAAAACTGTTTTTT
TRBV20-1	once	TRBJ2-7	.	CSARVRDEQYF	TGCAGTGCTAGAGTCCGGGACGAGCAGTACTTC
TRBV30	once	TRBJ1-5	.	CAWSLNERLGPQHF	TGTGCCTGGAGTCTGAATGAAAGATTGGGCCCCCAGCATTTT
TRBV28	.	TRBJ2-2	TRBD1	CASKTGGVDGELFF	TGTGCCAGCAAGACAGGGGGAGTGGACGGGGAGCTGTTTTTT
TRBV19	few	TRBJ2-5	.	CASSMAWGRETQYF	TGTGCCAGTAGTATGGCTTGGGGGCGAGAGACCCAGTACTTC
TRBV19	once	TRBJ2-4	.	CASSLPGTPKNIQYF	TGTGCCAGTAGTTTACCCGGGACACCTAAAAACATTCAGTACTTC
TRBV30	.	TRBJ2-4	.	CAWSGQSGNIQYF	TGTGCCTGGAGTGGACAGTCCGGAAACATTCAGTACTTC
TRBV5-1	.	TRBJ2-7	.	CASSLEDGLYEQYF	TGCGCCAGCAGCTTGGAGGACGGGCTCTACGAGCAGTACTTC
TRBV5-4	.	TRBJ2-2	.	CASSFPQGSGELFF	TGTGCCAGCAGCTTTCCGCAGGGGTCCGGGGAGCTGTTTTTT
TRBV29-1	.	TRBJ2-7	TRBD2	CSVARTSGGLTYEQYF	TGCAGCGTTGCCCGGACTAGCGGGGGCCTTACCTACGAGCAGTACTTC
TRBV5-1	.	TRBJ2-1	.	CASSVNVGSYNEQFF	TGCGCCAGCAGCGTGAACGTGGGCTCCTACAATGAGCAGTTCTTC
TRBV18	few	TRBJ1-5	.	CASSTPEFRSGDQPQHF	TGTGCCAGCTCAACACCGGAATTCCGTTCGGGCGATCAGCCCCAGCATTTT
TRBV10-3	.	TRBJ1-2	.	CAISRNNYGYTF	TGTGCCATCAGCAGAAACAACTATGGCTACACCTTC
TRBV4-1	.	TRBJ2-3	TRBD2	CASSQDSSGGNTDTQYF	TGCGCCAGCAGCCAAGACAGCAGCGGGGGGAACACAGATACGCAGTATTTT
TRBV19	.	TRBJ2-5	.	CASSSWGTQYF	TGTGCCAGTAGTTCCTGGGGTACCCAGTACTTC
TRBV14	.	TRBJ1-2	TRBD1	CASSPYSGTGFNYGYTF	TGTGCCAGCAGCCCGTATTCCGGGACAGGGTTTAACTATGGCTACACCTTC
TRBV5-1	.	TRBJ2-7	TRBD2	CASSTTSGTGGEQYF	TGCGCCAGCAGCACGACTAGCGGGACGGGAGGCGAGCAGTACTTC
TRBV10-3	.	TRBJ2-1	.	CAISESMQGSYNEQFF	TGTGCCATCAGTGAGTCGATGCAGGGCTCCTACAATGAGCAGTTCTTC
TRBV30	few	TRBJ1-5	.	CAWSVQLNQPQHF	TGTGCCTGGAGTGTGCAGCTGAATCAGCCCCAGCATTTT
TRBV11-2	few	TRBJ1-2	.	CASSLSGSKGVALVGYTF	TGTGCCAGCAGCTTATCCGGGAGCAAGGGGGTAGCCCTGGTAGGCTACACCTTC
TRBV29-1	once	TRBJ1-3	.	CSVVPNLSGNTIYF	TGCAGCGTTGTTCCGAACCTCTCTGGAAACACCATATATTTT
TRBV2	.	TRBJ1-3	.	CASSGQRSARLSSGNTIYF	TGTGCCAGCAGTGGTCAGCGGTCAGCACGATTAAGCTCTGGAAACACCATATATTTT
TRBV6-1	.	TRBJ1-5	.	CASSDRTLNQPQHF	TGTGCCAGCAGTGACAGGACCCTCAATCAGCCCCAGCATTTT
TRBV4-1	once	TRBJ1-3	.	CASSQAGYSGNTIYF	TGCGCCAGCAGCCAAGCAGGGTACTCTGGAAACACCATATATTTT
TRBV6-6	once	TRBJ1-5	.	CASSYSIGSNQPQHF	TGTGCCAGCAGTTACTCGATCGGCAGCAATCAGCCCCAGCATTTT
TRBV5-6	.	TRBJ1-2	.	CASSFGQFYGYTF	TGTGCCAGCAGCTTCGGGCAGTTCTATGGCTACACCTTC
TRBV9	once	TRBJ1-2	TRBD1	CASSETPWTGQIYGYTF	TGTGCCAGCAGCGAGACCCCTTGGACAGGGCAGATCTATGGCTACACCTTC
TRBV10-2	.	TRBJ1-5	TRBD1	CASSEPPGTANSNQPQHF	TGCGCCAGCAGTGAGCCCCCCGGGACAGCAAATAGCAATCAGCCCCAGCATTTT
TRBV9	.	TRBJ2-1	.	CASSSGQGGNNEQFF	TGTGCCAGCAGCTCTGGCCAGGGGGGCAACAATGAGCAGTTCTTC
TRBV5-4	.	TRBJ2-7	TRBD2	CASSFGGAVGEQYF	TGTGCCAGCAGCTTCGGGGGGGCGGTTGGCGAGCAGTACTTC
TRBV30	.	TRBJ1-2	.	CAWSVVRAGGYTF	TGTGCCTGGAGTGTGGTAAGGGCGGGAGGCTACACCTTC
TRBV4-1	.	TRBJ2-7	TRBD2	CASSQGWTSASSYEQYF	TGCGCCAGCAGCCAAGGTTGGACTAGCGCCAGCTCCTACGAGCAGTACTTC
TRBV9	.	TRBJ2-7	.	CASSDAEDTREQYF	TGTGCCAGCAGCGATGCAGAGGACACGAGGGAGCAGTACTTC
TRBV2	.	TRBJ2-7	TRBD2	CAVGLAGPYQQYF	TGTGCCGTGGGGCTAGCGGGCCCCTACCAGCAGTACTTC
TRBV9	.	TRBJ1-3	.	CASSPGTSGNTIYF	TGTGCCAGCAGCCCCGGGACAAGTGGAAACACCATATATTTT
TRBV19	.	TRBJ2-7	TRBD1	CASSMAGTGPDEQYF	TGTGCCAGTAGTATGGCCGGGACAGGGCCTGACGAGCAGTACTTC